A single sample is the source of the 3 T cell receptor beta chains below, sequenced in a study of early T cells in non-severe SARS-CoV-2 infection. A single record per CDR3 protein comes from TCRdb applying MiXCR to the 5' RACE reads. The table records 60,000 to 75,000 distinct CDR3 sequences, 11% of them present only once. The input for sequencing was whole blood, taken at baseline. Every receptor here comes from an adult who was a healthcare worker with PCR-confirmed SARS-CoV-2 infection or an uninfected control (not recorded which).

The V and J genes are TRBV5-5 and TRBJ2-7; D remains ambiguous. Trimming removed 3 bases from V and 2 bases from J, with 15 bases in between. This CDR3 is 15 amino acids long. Germline assignment: CDR1 SGHKS and CDR2 YYEKEE (reference sequence). CDR3 residues: CASSSYPTVPYEQYF. The CDR3 DNA reads TGTGCCAGCAGCTCCTACCCTACTGTACCCTACGAGCAGTACTTC.

This clonotype was observed a handful of times. V and J are TRBV6-2 or TRBV6-3 and TRBJ1-1; 8 nucleotides agree with TRBD1. Germline V lookup: CDR1 MNHEY, CDR2 SVGEGT. The V gene end was trimmed by 4 bases and the J gene end by 5 bases; junction bases not matched to a gene: 6. This CDR3 region has 14 residues. CDR3: CASSFGQGKTEAFF. CDR3 nucleotide sequence: TGTGCCAGCAGTTTTGGACAGGGAAAAACTGAAGCTTTCTTT.

V is TRBV5-5 and J is TRBJ2-7; D might be TRBD1 or TRBD2, each matching 5 bases. The CDR3 runs 13 residues. V shed 4 bases and J shed 3 bases, with 11 bases lying between them. CDR1 is SGHKS and CDR2 is YYEKEE in the germline V gene (reference sequence). The CDR3 sequence: CASSVGRFYEQYF. The CDR3 DNA is TGTGCCAGCAGCGTGGGACGATTCTACGAGCAGTACTTC.